The entry below gives a single T cell receptor (beta chain) sequence along with its context. The CDR3 sequence is 14 residues long. The V end lost 5 bases, the J end lost 0 bases, and 10 bases lay between the germline ends. Per germline, CDR1 MNHNY and CDR2 SVGAGI (reference sequence). The data were taken from a study of blood T cell repertoires in COVID-19. Study information: Italy, Spain and the United States were the sources of the convalescent and acute COVID-19 samples.

Here immunoSEQ multiplex PCR was the method, and the copy in TCRdb shows in-frame clones only, minus some. The table records around 250,000 clones, more than 70% of them present only once. The sequenced sample was peripheral blood. The rearrangement joins TRBV6-6 to TRBJ1-1; weak D call: TRBD1 (6 bases). This TCR was sampled from a man older than 75 with acute or convalescent COVID-19. This CDR3 is CASSTGTLNTEAFF. CDR3 bases: TGTGCCAGCAGTACCGGGACACTGAACACTGAAGCTTTCTTT.